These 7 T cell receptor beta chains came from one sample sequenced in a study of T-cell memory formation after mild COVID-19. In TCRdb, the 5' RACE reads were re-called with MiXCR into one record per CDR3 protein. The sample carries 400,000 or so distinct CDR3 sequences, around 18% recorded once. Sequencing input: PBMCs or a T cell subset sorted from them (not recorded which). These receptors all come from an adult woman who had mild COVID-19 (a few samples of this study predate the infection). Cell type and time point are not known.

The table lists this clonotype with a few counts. The CDR3 nucleotides read TGTGCCATCAGTCCGGACAGCAACACTGAAGCTTTCTTT. It encodes CAISPDSNTEAFF. The chain employs TRBV10-3 and TRBJ1-1; tentative D call: TRBD1 (6 bases). CDR1 ENHRY and CDR2 SYGVKD come from the germline V gene. This CDR3 has 13 amino acids. Trimming removed 5 bases at V and 2 bases at J, with 9 bases between.

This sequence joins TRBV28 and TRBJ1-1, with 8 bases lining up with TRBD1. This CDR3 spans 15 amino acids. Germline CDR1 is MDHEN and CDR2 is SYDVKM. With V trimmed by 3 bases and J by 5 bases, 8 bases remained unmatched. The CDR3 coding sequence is TGTGCCAGCAGTTTGCTGACAGGGGTAGGAACTGAAGCTTTCTTT. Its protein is CASSLLTGVGTEAFF.

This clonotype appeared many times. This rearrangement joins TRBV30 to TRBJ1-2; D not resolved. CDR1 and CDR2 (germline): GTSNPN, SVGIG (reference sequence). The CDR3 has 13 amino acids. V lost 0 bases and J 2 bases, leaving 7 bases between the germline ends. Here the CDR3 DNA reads TGTGCCTGGAGTGTTGACGAGAACTATGGCTACACCTTC. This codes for CAWSVDENYGYTF.

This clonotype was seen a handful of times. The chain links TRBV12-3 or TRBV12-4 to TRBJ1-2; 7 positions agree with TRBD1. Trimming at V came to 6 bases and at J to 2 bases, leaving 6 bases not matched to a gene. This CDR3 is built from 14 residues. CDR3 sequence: CASSTRGDNYGYTF. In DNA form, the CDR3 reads TGTGCCAGCAGCACCAGGGGGGACAACTATGGCTACACCTTC.

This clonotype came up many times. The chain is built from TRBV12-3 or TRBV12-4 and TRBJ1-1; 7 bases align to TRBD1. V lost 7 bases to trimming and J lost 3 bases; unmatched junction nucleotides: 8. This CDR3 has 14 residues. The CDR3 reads CASTLDRAYTEAFF. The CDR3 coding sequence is TGTGCCAGCACCTTAGACAGGGCTTACACTGAAGCTTTCTTT.

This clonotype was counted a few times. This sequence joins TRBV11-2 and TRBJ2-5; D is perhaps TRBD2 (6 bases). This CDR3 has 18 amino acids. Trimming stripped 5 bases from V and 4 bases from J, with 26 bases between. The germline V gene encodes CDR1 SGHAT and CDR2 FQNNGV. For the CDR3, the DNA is TGTGCCAGCAGCCCATTATCCCTTCGGGGCAAAGCGGGAGAGACCCAGTACTTC. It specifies CASSPLSLRGKAGETQYF.

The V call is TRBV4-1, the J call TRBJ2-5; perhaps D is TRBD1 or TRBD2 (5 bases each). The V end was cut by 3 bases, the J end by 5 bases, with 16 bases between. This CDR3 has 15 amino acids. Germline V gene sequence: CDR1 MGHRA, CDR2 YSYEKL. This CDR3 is CASSHAGLGRETQYF. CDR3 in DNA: TGCGCCAGCAGCCACGCCGGACTGGGACGGGAGACCCAGTACTTC.